Below, 3 T cell receptor beta chains from the same sample are listed, as sequenced in a study of CD8 T cells in ankylosing spondylitis. These receptors are not linked to any known antigen. The study's findings and limits: Apparently characteristic of ankylosing spondylitis blood was a TCR beta motif (about 8 highly homologous variants).

TCRdb re-called the 5' RACE reads with MiXCR, one entry per CDR3 protein. The sample includes 750,000 to 850,000 distinct CDR3 sequences, approximately 10% seen only once; the top ten take 0.51%. Sequencing was done on a sample of blood, either unsorted or a sorted T cell fraction (not recorded which). These TCRs come from a male donor with ankylosing spondylitis.

This clonotype was counted a few times. The gene calls are TRBV7-2 and TRBJ2-7; D might be TRBD1 or TRBD2, each matching 5 bases. CDR1 and CDR2 (germline): SGHTA, FQGNSA. V lost 3 bases to trimming and J lost 6 bases, with 15 bases between them. This CDR3 is 14 amino acids long. This CDR3 is CASSLTGTGGEQYF. The CDR3 DNA reads TGTGCCAGCAGCTTGACCGGGACCGGTGGCGAGCAGTACTTC.

This clonotype turned up a few times. The rearrangement joins TRBV20-1 to TRBJ2-7; D is ambiguous. V lost 2 bases and J lost 4, with 9 bases in between. The CDR3 loop spans 12 amino acids. Germline V gene sequence: CDR1 DFQATT, CDR2 SNEGSKA (reference sequence). CDR3 amino acids: CSARPHVYEQYF. The DNA of the CDR3 is TGCAGTGCTAGACCCCACGTATACGAGCAGTACTTC.

The gene calls are TRBV21-1 and TRBJ2-7; whether TRBD1, the table's D call, matches the DNA was not checked. TRBV21-1 is deemed a pseudogene. CDR3 size: 14 residues. For the CDR3, the DNA is TGTGCCAGCAGCAAAACCCCTGGGGGGGACGAGCAGTACTTC. Translated, it gives CASSKTPGGDEQYF.